This T cell receptor (beta chain) was recovered during a study of blood T cell repertoires in COVID-19. Study information: Samples taken during acute and convalescent COVID-19 were collected in the United States, Italy and Spain.

This CDR3 is 18 amino acids long. Germline-derived CDR1 and CDR2 are SGHDT and YYEEEE. V shed 1 base, J shed 2 bases, and the junction held 10 bases outside the gene matches. Authors' methods: Counts of nucleated cells, estimated from reference gene primer amplification, were obtained. Libraries were prepared by immunoSEQ multiplex PCR; TCRdb keeps only in-frame clonotypes and omits some of them. That table is the source of V, J and clone size, and D and trimming were worked out from the DNA. The profile covers 35,000 or so clones, with about 81% appearing a single time and 42% taken by the ten largest.

The specimen sequenced was peripheral blood. The chain has TRBV5-6 and TRBJ1-4, with 8 nucleotides matching TRBD1. This receptor was obtained from a human donor in a cohort sampled during active or convalescent COVID-19. The donor label of this sample is uncertain. The CDR3 is CASSLRTGIHITNEKLFF. In nucleotides, the CDR3 is TGTGCCAGCAGCTTGAGGACAGGGATTCACATTACTAATGAAAAACTGTTTTTT.